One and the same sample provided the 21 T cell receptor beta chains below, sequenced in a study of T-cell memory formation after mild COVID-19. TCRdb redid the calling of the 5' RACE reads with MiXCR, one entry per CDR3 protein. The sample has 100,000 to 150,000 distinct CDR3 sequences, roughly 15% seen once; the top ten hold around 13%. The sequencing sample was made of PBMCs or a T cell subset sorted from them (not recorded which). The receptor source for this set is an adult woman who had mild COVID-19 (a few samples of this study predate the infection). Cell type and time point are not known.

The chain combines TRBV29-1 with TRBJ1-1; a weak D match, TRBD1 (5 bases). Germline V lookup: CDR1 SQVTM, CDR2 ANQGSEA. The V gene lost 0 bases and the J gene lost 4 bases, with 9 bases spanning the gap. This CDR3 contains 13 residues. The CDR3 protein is CSVEEGRGTEAFF. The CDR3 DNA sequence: TGCAGCGTTGAAGAGGGGAGGGGCACTGAAGCTTTCTTT.

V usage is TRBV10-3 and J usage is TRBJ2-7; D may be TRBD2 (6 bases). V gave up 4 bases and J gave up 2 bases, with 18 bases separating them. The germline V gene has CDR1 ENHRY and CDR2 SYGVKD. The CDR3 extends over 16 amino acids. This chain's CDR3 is CAISVRAGRPTYEQYF. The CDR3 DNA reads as TGTGCCATCAGTGTGAGAGCGGGCCGGCCAACCTACGAGCAGTACTTC.

The CDR3, as DNA: TGTGCCAGCGGCGTAGGGTGGGATTCACCCCTCCACTTT. It yields the protein CASGVGWDSPLHF. The chain is built from TRBV25-1 and TRBJ1-6; D uncertain. Germline V gene lookup returns CDR1 MGHDK and CDR2 SYGVNS. V lost 8 bases and J lost 8, with 13 bases in between. The CDR3 is made up of 13 amino acids.

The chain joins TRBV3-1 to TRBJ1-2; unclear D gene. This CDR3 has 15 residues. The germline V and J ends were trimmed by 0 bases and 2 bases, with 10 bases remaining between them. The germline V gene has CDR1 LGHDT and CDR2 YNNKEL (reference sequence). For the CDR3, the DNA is TGTGCCAGCAGCCAAGATCGACGATTAAACTATGGCTACACCTTC. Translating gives CASSQDRRLNYGYTF.

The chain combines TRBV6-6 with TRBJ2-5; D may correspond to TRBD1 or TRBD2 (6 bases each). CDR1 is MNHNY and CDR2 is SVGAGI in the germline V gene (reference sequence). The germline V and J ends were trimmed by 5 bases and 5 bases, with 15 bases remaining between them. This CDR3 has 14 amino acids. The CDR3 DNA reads TGTGCCAGCAGTACTACGGGGGCGGGGGAGACCCAGTACTTC. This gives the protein CASSTTGAGETQYF.

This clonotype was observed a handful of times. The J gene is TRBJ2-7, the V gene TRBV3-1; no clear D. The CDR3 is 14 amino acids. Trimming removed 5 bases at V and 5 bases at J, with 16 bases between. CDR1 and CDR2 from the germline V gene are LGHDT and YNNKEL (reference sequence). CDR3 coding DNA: TGTGCCAGCAGCGCTTCCCTTTCTAGGAACGAGCAGTACTTC. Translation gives CASSASLSRNEQYF.

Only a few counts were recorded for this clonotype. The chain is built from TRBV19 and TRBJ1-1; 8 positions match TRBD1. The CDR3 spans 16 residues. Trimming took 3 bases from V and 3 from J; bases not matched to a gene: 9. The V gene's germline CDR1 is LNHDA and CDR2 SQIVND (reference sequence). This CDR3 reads CASSIRATGGDTEAFF. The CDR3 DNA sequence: TGTGCCAGTAGTATTCGAGCCACAGGGGGGGACACTGAAGCTTTCTTT.

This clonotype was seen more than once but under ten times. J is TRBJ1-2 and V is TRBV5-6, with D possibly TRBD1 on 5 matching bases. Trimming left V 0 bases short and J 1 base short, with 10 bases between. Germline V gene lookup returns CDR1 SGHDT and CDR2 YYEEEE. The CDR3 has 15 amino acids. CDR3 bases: TGTGCCAGCAGCTTGGTATCCAGGGATAACTATGGCTACACCTTC. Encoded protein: CASSLVSRDNYGYTF.

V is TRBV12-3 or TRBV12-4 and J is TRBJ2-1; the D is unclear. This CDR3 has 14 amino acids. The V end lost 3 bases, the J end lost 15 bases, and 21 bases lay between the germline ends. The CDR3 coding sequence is TGTGCCAGCAGTTTCCATGATATCAGAGAAAGTCCGTTCTTC. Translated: CASSFHDIRESPFF.

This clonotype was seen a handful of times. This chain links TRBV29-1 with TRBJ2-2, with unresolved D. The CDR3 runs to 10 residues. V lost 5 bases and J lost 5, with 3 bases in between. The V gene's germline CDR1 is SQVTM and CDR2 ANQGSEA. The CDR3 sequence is CSVSTGELFF. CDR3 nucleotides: TGCAGCGTTTCAACCGGGGAGCTGTTTTTT.

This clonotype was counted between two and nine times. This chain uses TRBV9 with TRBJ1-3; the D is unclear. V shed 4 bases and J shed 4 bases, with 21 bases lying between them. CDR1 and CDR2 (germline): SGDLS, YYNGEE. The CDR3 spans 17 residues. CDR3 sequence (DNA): TGTGCCAGCAGCCCTCACCCCGAGCCCTCAGCCGGAAACACCATATATTTT. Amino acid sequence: CASSPHPEPSAGNTIYF. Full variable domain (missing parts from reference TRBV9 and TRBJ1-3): DSGVTQTPKHLITATGQRVTLRCSPRSGDLSVYWYQQSLDQGLQFLIQYYNGEERAKGNILERFSAQQFPDLHSELNLSSLELGDSALYFCASSPHPEPSAGNTIYFGEGSWLTVV.

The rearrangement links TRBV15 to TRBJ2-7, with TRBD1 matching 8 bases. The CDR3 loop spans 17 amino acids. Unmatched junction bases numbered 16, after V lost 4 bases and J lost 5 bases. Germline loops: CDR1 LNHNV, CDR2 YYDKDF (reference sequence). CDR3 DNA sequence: TGTGCCACCAGCACTTACCTAAGGACAGGGAAAATCGACGAGCAGTACTTC. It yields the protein CATSTYLRTGKIDEQYF. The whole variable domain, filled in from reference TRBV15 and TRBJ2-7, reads DAMVIQNPRYQVTQFGKPVTLSCSQTLNHNVMYWYQQKSSQAPKLLFHYYDKDFNNEADTPDNFQSRRPNTSFCFLDIRSPGLGDTAMYLCATSTYLRTGKIDEQYFGPGTRLTVT.

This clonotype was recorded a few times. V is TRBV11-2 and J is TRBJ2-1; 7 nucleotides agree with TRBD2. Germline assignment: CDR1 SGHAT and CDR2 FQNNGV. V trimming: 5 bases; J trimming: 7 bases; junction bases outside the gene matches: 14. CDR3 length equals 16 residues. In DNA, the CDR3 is TGTGCCAGCAGCCCCAGAGGGAGGGAGGACTTAAATGAGCAGTTCTTC. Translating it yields CASSPRGREDLNEQFF.

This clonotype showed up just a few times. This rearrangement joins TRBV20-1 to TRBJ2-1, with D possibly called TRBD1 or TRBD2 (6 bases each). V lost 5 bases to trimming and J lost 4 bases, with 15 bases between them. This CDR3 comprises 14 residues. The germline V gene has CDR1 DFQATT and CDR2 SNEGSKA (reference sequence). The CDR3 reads CSAEGGLFYNEQFF. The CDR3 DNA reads TGCAGTGCTGAAGGGGGACTCTTTTACAATGAGCAGTTCTTC.

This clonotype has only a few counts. The DNA of the CDR3 is TGTGCCAGCAGCTTAGAAATAGATACGCAGTATTTT. This codes for CASSLEIDTQYF. The rearrangement links TRBV7-8 to TRBJ2-3; D unresolved. The CDR3 covers 12 residues. CDR1 and CDR2 from the germline V gene are SGHVS and FQNEAQ. Trimming shortened V by 1 base and J by 5 bases, and 4 bases separated the two germline ends. Supplemented by reference TRBV7-8 and TRBJ2-3, the full variable domain reads GAGVSQSPRYKVAKRGQDVALRCDPISGHVSLFWYQQALGQGPEFLTYFQNEAQLDKSGLPSDRFFAERPEGSVSTLKIQRTQQEDSAVYLCASSLEIDTQYFGPGTRLTVL.

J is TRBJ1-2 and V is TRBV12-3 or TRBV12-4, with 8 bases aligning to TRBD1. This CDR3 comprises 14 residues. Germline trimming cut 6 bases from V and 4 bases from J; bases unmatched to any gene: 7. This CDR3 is CASRAGGLGYGYTF. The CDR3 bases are TGTGCCAGCAGGGCAGGGGGCTTGGGCTATGGCTACACCTTC.

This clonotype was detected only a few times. The CDR3 loop is CASSYATVQDTQYF. CDR3 coding DNA: TGCGCCAGCAGCTACGCCACGGTTCAAGATACGCAGTATTTT. The rearrangement links TRBV4-1 to TRBJ2-3; no reliable D call. The CDR3 is 14 amino acids. V was trimmed by 5 bases and J by 5 bases, leaving 14 bases between them. The germline V gene encodes CDR1 MGHRA and CDR2 YSYEKL.

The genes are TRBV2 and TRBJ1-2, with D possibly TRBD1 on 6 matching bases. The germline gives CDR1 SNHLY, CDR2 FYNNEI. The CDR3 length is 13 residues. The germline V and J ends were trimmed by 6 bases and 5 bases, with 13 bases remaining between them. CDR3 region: CASRNGQRYGYTF. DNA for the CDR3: TGTGCCAGCAGAAATGGACAGCGGTATGGCTACACCTTC. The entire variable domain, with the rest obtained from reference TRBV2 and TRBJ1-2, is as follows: EPEVTQTPSHQVTQMGQEVILRCVPISNHLYFYWYRQILGQKVEFLVSFYNNEISEKSEIFDDQFSVERPDGSNFTLKIRSTKLEDSAMYFCASRNGQRYGYTFGSGTRLTVV.

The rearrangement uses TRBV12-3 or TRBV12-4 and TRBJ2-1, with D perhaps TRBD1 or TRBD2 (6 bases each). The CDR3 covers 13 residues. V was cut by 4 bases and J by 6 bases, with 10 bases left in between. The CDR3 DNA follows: TGTGCCAGCAGTTCACAGGGACTCAATGAGCAGTTCTTC. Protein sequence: CASSSQGLNEQFF.

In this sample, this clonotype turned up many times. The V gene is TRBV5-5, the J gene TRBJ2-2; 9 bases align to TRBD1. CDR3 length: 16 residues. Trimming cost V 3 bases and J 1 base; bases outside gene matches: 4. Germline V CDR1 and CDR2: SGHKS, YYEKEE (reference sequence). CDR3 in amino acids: CASSWTGAMNTGELFF. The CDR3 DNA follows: TGTGCCAGCAGCTGGACAGGGGCCATGAACACCGGGGAGCTGTTTTTT.

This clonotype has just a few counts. CDR3 protein: CASSGQAYEQYF. CDR3 DNA: TGTGCCAGCTCAGGACAGGCTTACGAGCAGTACTTC. J is TRBJ2-7 and V is TRBV18; 7 nucleotides agree with TRBD1. Germline V gene sequence: CDR1 KGHSH, CDR2 LQKENI. CDR3 length: 12 amino acids. Unmatched junction bases numbered 2, after V lost 5 bases and J lost 4 bases.